One sample yielded the 8 T cell receptor beta chains listed below, sequenced in a study of T cell repertoires in cytomegalovirus infection. TCRdb reprocessed the reads via MiXCR and lists one record per CDR3 protein. The table lists 250,000 to 300,000 distinct CDR3 sequences, roughly 26% of them singletons. The sequenced sample consisted of PBMCs. These receptors were obtained from a human donor in good health (CMV status not recorded). Some clones in this sample may be carry-over from other donors' samples.

The J gene is TRBJ2-7, the V gene TRBV27, with D possibly TRBD1 on 6 matching bases. Trimming removed 0 bases at V and 5 bases at J, with 17 bases between. CDR1 MNHEY and CDR2 SMNVEV come from the germline V gene (reference sequence). The CDR3 consists of 16 residues. CDR3 region: CASSLSPGTHENEQYF. Here the CDR3 DNA reads TGTGCCAGCAGTTTATCTCCCGGGACACACGAAAACGAGCAGTACTTC.

The chain links TRBV29-1 to TRBJ1-2, with 10 positions matching TRBD1. Germline lookup yields CDR1 SQVTM and CDR2 ANQGSEA. Trimming cost V 6 bases and J 8 bases; bases outside gene matches: 6. The CDR3 runs 12 residues. CDR3 bases: TGCAGCGTGGGGGGACAGGGGATGGGCTACACCTTC. This sequence encodes CSVGGQGMGYTF.

The rearrangement uses TRBV20-1 and TRBJ2-3, with no clear D. From germline, CDR1 is DFQATT and CDR2 SNEGSKA (reference sequence). The CDR3 length is 13 residues. Trimming pared 3 bases from V and 4 bases from J, leaving 11 bases between. The CDR3 DNA follows: TGCAGTGCTAGCCAGGACGTCGCAGATACGCAGTATTTT. It yields the protein CSASQDVADTQYF.

There are a few counts of this clonotype. The chain couples TRBV20-1 to TRBJ2-3; TRBD2 matches 8 bases. This CDR3 is 15 amino acids long. J gave up 4 bases and V 5 bases, and 11 bases lay outside the gene matches. Germline CDR1 is DFQATT and CDR2 is SNEGSKA (reference sequence). In DNA, the CDR3 is TGCAGTGCTGATCTCTCCGGGAGGGGCGCAGATACGCAGTATTTT. This codes for CSADLSGRGADTQYF.

In this sample, this clonotype turned up a few times. V usage is TRBV11-2 and J usage is TRBJ2-1; 7 bases match TRBD1. Germline values: CDR1 SGHAT, CDR2 FQNNGV. The CDR3 consists of 14 residues. J lost 5 bases, V lost 5 bases, and 6 bases had no gene match. This CDR3 reads CASSDRDSHNEQFF. CDR3 DNA sequence: TGTGCCAGCAGCGACCGGGACAGCCACAATGAGCAGTTCTTC.

This rearrangement joins TRBV2 to TRBJ2-7, with no clear D. The CDR3 contains 12 residues. V gave up 8 bases and J gave up 2 bases, with 10 bases separating them. Per the germline V gene, CDR1 is SNHLY and CDR2 is FYNNEI. CDR3 protein: CASSATAYEQYF. CDR3 in DNA: TGTGCCAGCTCAGCTACTGCCTACGAGCAGTACTTC.

The rearrangement joins TRBV6-2 or TRBV6-3 to TRBJ2-2; D could derive from TRBD1 or TRBD2 (5 bases each). Germline V gene sequence: CDR1 MNHEY, CDR2 SVGEGT. The CDR3 length is 14 residues. V lost 6 bases and J 6 bases, leaving 14 bases between the germline ends. CDR3 sequence: CASRGAGIAGELFF. The CDR3 nucleotides read TGTGCCAGCAGGGGAGCAGGGATAGCCGGGGAGCTGTTTTTT.

The sample holds many counts of this clonotype. The V call is TRBV7-2, the J call TRBJ2-1; perhaps D is TRBD1 or TRBD2 (5 bases each). The germline CDR1 and CDR2 sequences are SGHTA and FQGNSA. V was shortened by 6 bases and J by 12 bases, with 27 bases between the two germline ends. This CDR3 has 16 amino acids. This CDR3 reads CASSPYAGTPSKVQFF. DNA of the CDR3: TGTGCCAGCAGTCCTTACGCCGGGACCCCCTCGAAGGTGCAGTTCTTC.